These 4 T cell receptor beta chains share one sample of origin, sequenced in a study of human T cells and chemical hapten exposure. One entry per CDR3 protein results from TCRdb running MiXCR on the RACE reads. The sample includes about 98,000 distinct CDR3 sequences, more than 10% seen only once; the top ten take about 3.1%. Noted time point: pre-sensitization, week 0. Treatment indicated: therapeutic diphenylcyclopropenone sensitization with weekly scalp DPC. Sequencing used whole blood, obtained in connection with sensitization to the hapten diphenylcyclopropenone (DPC). Every receptor here comes from a woman aged 55-70 years with alopecia areata. Some clones in this sample may be carry-over from other donors' samples.

At least ten counts were recorded for this clonotype. The V call is TRBV18, the J call TRBJ2-3, with 8 bases that match TRBD2. Germline values: CDR1 KGHSH, CDR2 LQKENI. J was trimmed by 5 bases and V by 0 bases; bases with no gene match: 4. The CDR3 consists of 15 residues. CDR3 residues: CASSPPGGERDTQYF. The CDR3 nucleotides read TGTGCCAGCTCACCACCCGGGGGGGAGAGAGATACGCAGTATTTT.

There are many counts of this clonotype. Here the CDR3 reads CASSYGRGQDTEAFF. The CDR3 region has the DNA TGTGCCAGCAGTTACGGTAGGGGGCAGGACACTGAAGCTTTCTTT. The chain has TRBV6-6 and TRBJ1-1, with TRBD1 identical over 7 bases. The CDR3 loop spans 15 amino acids. CDR1 is MNHNY, CDR2 SVGAGI, per germline (reference sequence). J lost 3 bases, V lost 2 bases, and 6 bases had no gene match.

With respect to this clonotype: This may be a read error: a much more frequent sequence differs by one nucleotide. The chain carries TRBV7-3 and TRBJ2-4, with D possibly matching TRBD1 (5 bases). CDR3 length equals 14 residues. Looked up from germline, CDR1 is SGHTA and CDR2 is FQGTGA. The CDR3 coding sequence is TGTGCCAGCAGCTTAACTCCAGGGTCAAACAATCAGTACTTC. The encoded protein is CASSLTPGSNNQYF.

Of note for this clonotype: A much larger clone lies a single base off, so this may be a read error. This chain links TRBV7-7 with TRBJ2-2, with D possibly being TRBD1 (5 bases). The CDR3 runs 16 residues. CDR1 and CDR2 (germline): SSHAT, FNYEAQ (reference sequence). CDR3 sequence: CASSAPTDIGAGELFF. The CDR3 coding sequence is TGTGCTAGCAGCGCGCCGACGGACATAGGGGCCGGGGAGCTGTTTTTT.